Listed below are T cell receptor beta chains from one sample, sequenced in a study of T cell responses to AZD1222 COVID-19 vaccine. Produced via immunoSEQ multiplex PCR; TCRdb's table is partial and in-frame only. This sample yields fewer than 80,000 clones, of which approximately 90% are seen a single time; approximately 11% belongs to the top ten. The specimen was peripheral blood, collected 28 days after the second dose of the MenACWY control vaccine. These receptors were obtained from an adult who received the MenACWY meningococcal vaccine as a control. Each CDR3 is given with its conserved first and last residue. The order of the fields is D gene, V gene, J gene, CDR3 protein, CDR3 DNA. D genes are given only for firm matches.

d_gene: TRBD1
v_gene: TRBV24-1
j_gene: TRBJ2-7
CDR3aa: CATSDSGTGGDYEQYF
CDR3nt: TGTGCCACCAGTGACTCCGGGACAGGGGGAGACTACGAGCAGTACTTC

d_gene: .
v_gene: TRBV9
j_gene: TRBJ1-5
CDR3aa: CASSTHRGGQPQHF
CDR3nt: TGTGCCAGCAGCACACACCGGGGGGGTCAGCCCCAGCATTTT

d_gene: TRBD1
v_gene: TRBV10-3
j_gene: TRBJ1-2
CDR3aa: CAISQPGQGGDGYTF
CDR3nt: TGTGCCATCAGTCAACCGGGACAGGGTGGCGATGGCTACACCTTC

d_gene: .
v_gene: TRBV6-1
j_gene: TRBJ1-4
CDR3aa: CASSEGTANEKLFF
CDR3nt: TGTGCCAGCAGTGAGGGGACGGCAAATGAAAAACTGTTTTTT

d_gene: .
v_gene: TRBV28
j_gene: TRBJ2-5
CDR3aa: CASTVGQTYYADQETQYF
CDR3nt: TGTGCCAGCACTGTAGGGCAAACCTATTACGCCGACCAAGAGACCCAGTACTTC

d_gene: TRBD1
v_gene: TRBV19
j_gene: TRBJ1-2
CDR3aa: CASSSPGQGYGYTF
CDR3nt: TGTGCCAGTAGTAGCCCGGGACAGGGCTATGGCTACACCTTC

d_gene: .
v_gene: TRBV5-8
j_gene: TRBJ2-5
CDR3aa: CASSLVASQYF
CDR3nt: TGTGCCAGCAGCTTGGTTGCCTCCCAGTACTTC

d_gene: TRBD2
v_gene: TRBV7-2
j_gene: TRBJ2-7
CDR3aa: CASSLAAGVGRYEQYF
CDR3nt: TGTGCCAGCAGCTTAGCGGCGGGGGTAGGCCGCTACGAGCAGTACTTC

d_gene: .
v_gene: TRBV5-5
j_gene: TRBJ1-1
CDR3aa: CASSLGTGTEAFF
CDR3nt: TGTGCCAGCAGCCTGGGGACGGGCACTGAAGCTTTCTTT

d_gene: .
v_gene: TRBV19
j_gene: TRBJ2-2
CDR3aa: CASSSRIFGGRGTGELFF
CDR3nt: TGTGCCAGTAGTAGCCGGATTTTCGGGGGGCGGGGAACCGGGGAGCTGTTTTTT

d_gene: TRBD1
v_gene: TRBV27
j_gene: TRBJ1-1
CDR3aa: CASRTTGGLGYNTEAFF
CDR3nt: TGTGCCAGCAGAACTACAGGGGGACTGGGGTATAACACTGAAGCTTTCTTT

d_gene: .
v_gene: TRBV28
j_gene: TRBJ1-2
CDR3aa: CASSLGGNYGYTF
CDR3nt: TGTGCCAGCAGTTTAGGGGGAAACTATGGCTACACCTTC

d_gene: TRBD2
v_gene: TRBV7-7
j_gene: TRBJ2-1
CDR3aa: CASSLGAGSSYNEQFF
CDR3nt: TGTGCCAGCAGCTTAGGAGCGGGGAGCTCCTACAATGAGCAGTTCTTC

d_gene: .
v_gene: TRBV7-3
j_gene: TRBJ1-2
CDR3aa: CASSLTREANYGYTF
CDR3nt: TGTGCCAGCAGCTTGACCCGGGAGGCGAACTATGGCTACACCTTC

d_gene: .
v_gene: TRBV21-1
j_gene: TRBJ2-2
CDR3aa: CASIRTGVMTGELFF
CDR3nt: TGTGCCAGCATCCGGACAGGGGTAATGACCGGGGAGCTGTTTTTT

d_gene: .
v_gene: TRBV2
j_gene: TRBJ2-7
CDR3aa: CASIRTRDEQYF
CDR3nt: TGTGCCAGCATTAGGACTCGGGACGAGCAGTACTTC

d_gene: TRBD1
v_gene: TRBV30
j_gene: TRBJ1-1
CDR3aa: CAWSRDSKNTEAFF
CDR3nt: TGTGCCTGGAGCCGGGACAGTAAGAACACTGAAGCTTTCTTT

d_gene: .
v_gene: TRBV29-1
j_gene: TRBJ1-4
CDR3aa: CSVTGSTNEKLFF
CDR3nt: TGCAGCGTTACAGGGTCAACTAATGAAAAACTGTTTTTT